The following is a TCR beta chain sequence with its context. As yet, its antigen is unknown. PCR employed 60 Vbeta and 13 Jbeta primers. As handled by the study authors: Later reanalysis found about 80 million unique TCR beta chains, about 10 million of them shared. Sequencing used immunoSEQ multiplex PCR; TCRdb keeps in-frame clones, though not all of them. That table is the source of V, J and clone size, and D and trimming were worked out from the DNA. The table lists approximately 110,000 clones, around three quarters of them singletons. The data were taken from a study of cytomegalovirus exposure and HLA in healthy donors. Study in general: An earlier analysis found fewer than 140 million unique TCR beta sequences from 200 million or so T cells. Study-level results: A later analysis by the authors found several of the most significant clusters apparently linked to common viral pathogens. High sensitivity and specificity were reportedly achieved when the classifier diagnosed cytomegalovirus status.

The CDR3 covers 14 residues. CDR1 and CDR2 (germline): SGHRS, YFSETQ. Sequencing was done on a sample of PBMCs. The receptor was derived from a man between 50 and 59 years old in good health and CMV-seropositive. The chain joins TRBV5-1 to TRBJ2-5; a possible D gene is TRBD1 (6 bases). The tail of the sequence fits TRBJ2-7 better, so the J call may be wrong. The chain's CDR3 is CASSPRTDTYEQYF. In DNA form, the CDR3 reads TGCGCCAGCAGCCCCCGGACAGACACCTACGAGCAGTACTTC.